The 23 T cell receptor beta chains below come from one sample, sequenced in a study of regulatory T cells in long-lasting Graves disease. Construction of the TCR beta libraries employed iRepertoire HTBI primers in conjunction with Arm-PCR of CDR3 regions. In TCRdb, the multiplex PCR reads were re-called with MiXCR into one record per CDR3 protein. The sample has about 310,000 distinct CDR3 sequences, roughly a fifth seen once. Stated time point: persistent/refractory GD, antithyroid drugs over 5 years with positive TRAb. PBMC RNA served as the TCR library source. The material sequenced was peripheral blood mononuclear cells (PBMCs), taken when the disease was refractory, from a patient treated with antithyroid drugs. These receptors were obtained from a female donor with Graves disease.

This clonotype showed up many times. The chain carries TRBV7-2 and TRBJ2-7; D is ambiguous. V was cut by 5 bases and J by 3 bases, with 11 bases left in between. Germline V gene lookup returns CDR1 SGHTA and CDR2 FQGNSA. This CDR3 is built from 13 residues. This chain's CDR3 is CASSGASVYEQYF. The DNA for the CDR3 is TGTGCCAGCAGCGGCGCGTCAGTCTACGAGCAGTACTTC.

The chain joins TRBV5-1 to TRBJ2-3; unclear D gene. Trimming pared 0 bases from V and 2 bases from J, leaving 7 bases between. Looked up from germline, CDR1 is SGHRS and CDR2 is YFSETQ. The length of the CDR3 is 14 residues. The CDR3 loop reads CASSLAGYTDTQYF. CDR3 nucleotides: TGCGCCAGCAGCTTGGCGGGTTACACAGATACGCAGTATTTT.

This clonotype was seen ten or more times. The V gene is TRBV28, the J gene TRBJ1-4; D may be TRBD1 (5 bases). CDR3 size: 16 residues. V lost 3 bases and J lost 8, with 19 bases in between. Germline CDR1 is MDHEN and CDR2 is SYDVKM. CDR3 coding DNA: TGTGCCAGCAGTTTGGACCGGGTTGGGGGATTCGAAAAACTGTTTTTT. It specifies CASSLDRVGGFEKLFF.

Concerning this clonotype: Just one base apart from a much larger clone, this may be a read error. This chain connects TRBV29-1 to TRBJ1-1; D possibly corresponds to TRBD1 (5 bases). The CDR3 loop spans 14 amino acids. CDR1 and CDR2 from the germline V gene are SQVTM and ANQGSEA. The V end was cut by 3 bases, the J end by 6 bases, with 17 bases between. CDR3 region: CSVEENRPPAEAFF. CDR3 bases: TGCAGCGTTGAGGAGAACAGGCCCCCCGCTGAAGCTTTCTTT.

This clonotype was seen a handful of times. The chain links TRBV7-2 to TRBJ1-1; no definite D call. The CDR3 consists of 14 residues. The V end was cut by 3 bases, the J end by 4 bases, with 12 bases between. The V gene's germline CDR1 is SGHTA and CDR2 FQGNSA. The CDR3 spells CASSFSGLGTEAFF. The CDR3 DNA reads TGTGCCAGCAGCTTCTCCGGGCTCGGCACTGAAGCTTTCTTT.

This rearrangement joins TRBV7-9 to TRBJ2-7; tentatively, D is TRBD1 (6 bases). The CDR3 contains 15 residues. CDR1 and CDR2 (germline): SEHNR, FQNEAQ (reference sequence). Deletions cut 4 bases from V and 0 bases from J, with 13 bases between. The CDR3 coding sequence is TGTGCCAGCAGCTCCGGGACATGGAGCTCCTACGAGCAGTACTTC. The encoded protein is CASSSGTWSSYEQYF. Full variable domain (remainder filled in from reference TRBV7-9 and TRBJ2-7): DTGVSQNPRHKITKRGQNVTFRCDPISEHNRLYWYRQTLGQGPEFLTYFQNEAQLEKSRLLSDRFSAERPKGSFSTLEIQRTEQGDSAMYLCASSSGTWSSYEQYFGPGTRLTVT.

This clonotype was seen at least ten times. The genes are TRBV12-3 or TRBV12-4 and TRBJ1-5; D is perhaps TRBD1 (6 bases). Trimming took 6 bases from V and 3 from J, leaving 12 bases between them. This CDR3 contains 14 residues. The CDR3 spells CASSQQGYNQPQHF. The CDR3 DNA is TGTGCCAGCAGCCAACAGGGCTACAATCAGCCCCAGCATTTT.

This clonotype was seen many times. The chain employs TRBV7-9 and TRBJ2-7; 10 bases are shared with TRBD2. V was clipped by 7 bases and J by 3 bases; unmatched bases: 9. The CDR3 runs 15 residues. Germline CDR1 is SEHNR and CDR2 is FQNEAQ (reference sequence). The CDR3 nucleotides are TGTGCCAGCACTCCGACGGTAGCGGGGGGCTACGAGCAGTACTTC. Encoded protein: CASTPTVAGGYEQYF.

The chain couples TRBV20-1 to TRBJ2-7, with a weak D call TRBD1 (5 bases). V lost 0 bases, J lost 6 bases, and 15 bases lay in between. Germline CDR1 reads DFQATT; CDR2 reads SNEGSKA (reference sequence). The CDR3 covers 14 residues. CDR3 region: CSAREGLPGAEQYF. CDR3 in DNA: TGCAGTGCTAGAGAGGGGCTACCGGGCGCCGAGCAGTACTTC.

This clonotype was detected only a few times. The rearrangement uses TRBV2 and TRBJ1-1; maybe TRBD1 (6 bases). CDR1 and CDR2 (germline): SNHLY, FYNNEI. With 8 bases removed from V and 8 bases from J, the gap between germline ends came to 9 bases. This CDR3 spans 10 amino acids. The CDR3 nucleotides are TGTGCCAGCCGGGGGCAGGAAGCTTTCTTT. Its protein product is CASRGQEAFF.

This clonotype came up many times. The chain carries TRBV11-2 and TRBJ2-3, with D tentatively TRBD2 (5 bases). The V gene's germline CDR1 is SGHAT and CDR2 FQNNGV. The CDR3 consists of 13 residues. V was shortened by 3 bases and J by 3 bases, with 7 bases between the two germline ends. The CDR3 DNA sequence: TGTGCCAGCAGCTTTGGAGGTACAGATACGCAGTATTTT. The encoded protein is CASSFGGTDTQYF.

This clonotype was counted many times. The rearrangement links TRBV24-1 to TRBJ2-2; 16 bases map to TRBD2. The CDR3 runs 17 residues. The ends lost 4 bases at V and 6 bases at J; junction bases unmatched: 4. Germline V CDR1 and CDR2: KGHDR, SFDVKD. The CDR3 reads CATSDLGLAGGPGELFF. The DNA of the CDR3 is TGTGCCACCAGTGACCTGGGACTAGCGGGAGGGCCCGGGGAGCTGTTTTTT.

The genes are TRBV11-2 and TRBJ1-5; D unresolved. Germline V CDR1 and CDR2: SGHAT, FQNNGV. V shed 2 bases and J shed 7 bases, with 9 bases lying between them. This CDR3 has 13 amino acids. Here the CDR3 reads CASSLFPGQPQHF. CDR3 DNA: TGTGCCAGCAGCTTATTCCCGGGGCAGCCCCAGCATTTT.

A note on this clonotype: A read error may be the cause here, since a much bigger clone is one base away. The rearrangement uses TRBV28 and TRBJ1-2; D ambiguous. Germline V gives CDR1 MDHEN, CDR2 SYDVKM. V lost 8 bases to trimming and J lost 0 bases, with 10 bases between them. This CDR3 has 13 amino acids. CDR3 amino acids: CASLGRANYGYTF. The CDR3 nucleotides read TGTGCCAGCCTCGGACGGGCTAACTATGGCTACACCTTC.

V usage is TRBV28 and J usage is TRBJ1-6; 10 bases align to TRBD1. This CDR3 spans 15 amino acids. Germline loops: CDR1 MDHEN, CDR2 SYDVKM. The V and J ends lost 8 bases and 7 bases, in that order; junction bases with no gene match: 8. CDR3 bases: TGTGCCAGCGCTGACTCGGGACAGGGGAATTCACCCCTCCACTTT. Its protein product is CASADSGQGNSPLHF.

This rearrangement joins TRBV6-2 or TRBV6-3 to TRBJ1-1; D remains unclear. Trimming stripped 0 bases from V and 4 bases from J, with 12 bases between. This CDR3 is 15 amino acids long. Germline V gives CDR1 MNHEY, CDR2 SVGEGT. The CDR3 loop reads CASSYSRAMRTEAFF. The CDR3 DNA reads as TGTGCCAGCAGTTACTCGAGGGCCATGCGCACTGAAGCTTTCTTT.

The sample holds many counts of this clonotype. This chain links TRBV6-2 or TRBV6-3 with TRBJ2-2, with D possibly TRBD1 on 5 matching bases. Germline CDR1 MNHEY, CDR2 SVGEGT. Between the trimmed V and J ends, which lost 0 bases and 0 bases, there was a span of 17 bases. CDR3 length: 19 amino acids. DNA of the CDR3: TGTGCCAGCAGTTACTCGCTGGACCCGACAGCTTCGAACACCGGGGAGCTGTTTTTT. It codes for CASSYSLDPTASNTGELFF.

In its sample, this clonotype was seen once. The chain links TRBV9 to TRBJ2-2; D not resolved. CDR1 SGDLS and CDR2 YYNGEE come from the germline V gene. V was trimmed by 0 bases and J by 6 bases, leaving 12 bases between them. CDR3 length: 15 amino acids. This chain's CDR3 is CASSVVDHPSGELFF. The CDR3 nucleotides are TGTGCCAGCAGCGTAGTTGACCATCCCTCCGGGGAGCTGTTTTTT. Combining the CDR3 with reference TRBV9 and TRBJ2-2 gives the whole variable domain DSGVTQTPKHLITATGQRVTLRCSPRSGDLSVYWYQQSLDQGLQFLIQYYNGEERAKGNILERFSAQQFPDLHSELNLSSLELGDSALYFCASSVVDHPSGELFFGEGSRLTVL.

Remarks on this clonotype: This may be a read error: a much more frequent sequence differs by one nucleotide. J is TRBJ2-7 and V is TRBV11-2, with a tentative D call TRBD1 (5 bases). This CDR3 comprises 16 residues. From germline, CDR1 is SGHAT and CDR2 FQNNGV. CDR3 residues: CANSSDSFPLSYEQYF. The DNA of the CDR3 is TGTGCCAACAGCTCCGACAGTTTTCCACTTTCCTACGAGCAGTACTTC.

This chain links TRBV15 with TRBJ2-1, with D perhaps TRBD1 or TRBD2 (6 bases each). V was cut by 1 base and J by 3 bases, with 13 bases left in between. This CDR3 spans 16 amino acids. The germline gives CDR1 LNHNV, CDR2 YYDKDF (reference sequence). CDR3: CATSRARGGYYNEQFF. CDR3 coding DNA: TGTGCCACCAGCAGAGCAAGAGGGGGGTACTACAATGAGCAGTTCTTC.

In its sample, this clonotype was seen many times. V usage is TRBV5-4 and J usage is TRBJ2-4, with 12 bases identical to TRBD2. There are 14 residues in the CDR3. From germline, CDR1 is SGHNT and CDR2 YYREEE (reference sequence). The junction had 8 bases not matched to a gene; V was cut back by 2 bases and J by 14 bases. CDR3 DNA sequence: TGTGCCAGCAGCTTATCGACTAGCGGGGGCAAAGAGTACTTC. This translates into CASSLSTSGGKEYF.

This clonotype was counted a few times. The rearrangement joins TRBV6-1 to TRBJ2-7; 7 bases agree with TRBD2. The ends lost 0 bases at V and 2 bases at J; junction bases unmatched: 16. The CDR3 has 19 residues. In germline, CDR1 is MNHNS, CDR2 SASEGT. The DNA for the CDR3 is TGTGCCAGCAGTGAAGCCGGAGGCCTGTTACCTAGCGGAGCCTACGAGCAGTACTTC. Translated: CASSEAGGLLPSGAYEQYF.

A few counts support this clonotype. The genes are TRBV20-1 and TRBJ2-5, with 8 bases lining up with TRBD2. From germline, CDR1 is DFQATT and CDR2 SNEGSKA (reference sequence). With 3 bases clipped from V and 10 bases from J, the junction kept 19 bases outside the gene matches. The CDR3 extends over 16 amino acids. Here the CDR3 reads CSARRVSGTRFGDQYF. As DNA, the CDR3 is TGCAGTGCTAGGAGGGTTAGCGGGACACGATTTGGGGACCAGTACTTC.